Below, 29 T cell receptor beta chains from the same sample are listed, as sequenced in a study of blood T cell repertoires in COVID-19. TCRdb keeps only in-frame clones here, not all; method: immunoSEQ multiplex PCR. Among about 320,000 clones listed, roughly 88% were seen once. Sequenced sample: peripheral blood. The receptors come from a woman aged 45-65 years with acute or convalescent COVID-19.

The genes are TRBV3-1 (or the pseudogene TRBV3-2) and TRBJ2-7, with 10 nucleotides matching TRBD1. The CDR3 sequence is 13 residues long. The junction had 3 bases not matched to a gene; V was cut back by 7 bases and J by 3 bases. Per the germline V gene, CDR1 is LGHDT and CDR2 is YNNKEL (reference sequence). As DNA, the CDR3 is TGTGCCAGCATCGGACAGGGGGGCTACGAGCAGTACTTC. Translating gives CASIGQGGYEQYF.

This chain's CDR3 is CASSYSANLNQPQHF. Written as DNA, the CDR3 is TGTGCCAGCAGTTACTCAGCAAACCTCAATCAGCCCCAGCATTTT. The chain has TRBV6-5 and TRBJ1-5; no firm D call. Germline CDR1 MNHEY, CDR2 SVGAGI. V lost 0 bases, J lost 3 bases, and 9 bases lay in between. This CDR3 comprises 15 residues.

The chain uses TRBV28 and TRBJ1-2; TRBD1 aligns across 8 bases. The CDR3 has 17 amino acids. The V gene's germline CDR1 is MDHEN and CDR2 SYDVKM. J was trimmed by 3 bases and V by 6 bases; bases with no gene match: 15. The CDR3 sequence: CASSPGTGATLDYGYTF. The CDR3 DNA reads TGTGCCAGCAGCCCCGGGACAGGCGCAACTCTTGACTATGGCTACACCTTC.

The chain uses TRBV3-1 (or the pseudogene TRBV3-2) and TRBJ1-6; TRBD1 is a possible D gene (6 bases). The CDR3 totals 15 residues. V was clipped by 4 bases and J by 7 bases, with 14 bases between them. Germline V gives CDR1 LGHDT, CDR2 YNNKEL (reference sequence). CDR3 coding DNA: TGTGCCAGCAGCCCCGCCGGGACAACGAATTCACCCCTCCACTTT. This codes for CASSPAGTTNSPLHF.

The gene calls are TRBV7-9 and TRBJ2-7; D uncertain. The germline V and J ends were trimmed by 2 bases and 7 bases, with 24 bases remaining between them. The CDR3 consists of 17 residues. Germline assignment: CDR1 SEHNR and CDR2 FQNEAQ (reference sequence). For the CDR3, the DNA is TGTGCCAGCAGCTTAAGTAGTCGTTTCGTTCCAGGCTGGGAGCAGTACTTC. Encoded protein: CASSLSSRFVPGWEQYF. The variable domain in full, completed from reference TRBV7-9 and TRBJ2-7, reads DTGVSQNPRHKITKRGQNVTFRCDPISEHNRLYWYRQTLGQGPEFLTYFQNEAQLEKSRLLSDRFSAERPKGSFSTLEIQRTEQGDSAMYLCASSLSSRFVPGWEQYFGPGTRLTVT.

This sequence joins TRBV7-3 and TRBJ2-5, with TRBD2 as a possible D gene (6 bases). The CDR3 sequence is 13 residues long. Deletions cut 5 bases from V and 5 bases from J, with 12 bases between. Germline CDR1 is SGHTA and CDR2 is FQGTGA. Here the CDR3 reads CASSPFGGETQYF. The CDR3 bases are TGTGCCAGCAGCCCTTTCGGAGGGGAGACCCAGTACTTC.

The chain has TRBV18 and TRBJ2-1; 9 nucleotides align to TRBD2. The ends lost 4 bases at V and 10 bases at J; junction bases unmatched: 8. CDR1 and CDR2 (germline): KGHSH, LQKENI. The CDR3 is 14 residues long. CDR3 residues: CASSRAGGPSEQFF. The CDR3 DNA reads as TGTGCCAGCTCACGGGCGGGAGGGCCGAGCGAGCAGTTCTTC.

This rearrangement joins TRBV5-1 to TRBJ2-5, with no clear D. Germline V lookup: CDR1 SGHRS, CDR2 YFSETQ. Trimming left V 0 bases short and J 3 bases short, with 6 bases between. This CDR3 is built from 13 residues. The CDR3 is CASSLGGKETQYF. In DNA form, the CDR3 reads TGCGCCAGCAGCTTGGGCGGAAAAGAGACCCAGTACTTC.

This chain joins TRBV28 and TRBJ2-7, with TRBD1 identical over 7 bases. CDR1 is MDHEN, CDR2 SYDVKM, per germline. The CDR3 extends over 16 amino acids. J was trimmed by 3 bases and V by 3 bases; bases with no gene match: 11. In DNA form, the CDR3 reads TGTGCCAGCAGTTTTAGGGGGCGCGGTGTCAACTACGAGCAGTACTTC. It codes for CASSFRGRGVNYEQYF.

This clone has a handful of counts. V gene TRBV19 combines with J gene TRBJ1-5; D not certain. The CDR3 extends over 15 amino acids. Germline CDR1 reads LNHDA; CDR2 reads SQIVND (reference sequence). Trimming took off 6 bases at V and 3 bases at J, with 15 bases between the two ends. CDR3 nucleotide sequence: TGTGCCAGTAGCGGCCAGCAGCAGGACAATCAGCCCCAGCATTTT. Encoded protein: CASSGQQQDNQPQHF.

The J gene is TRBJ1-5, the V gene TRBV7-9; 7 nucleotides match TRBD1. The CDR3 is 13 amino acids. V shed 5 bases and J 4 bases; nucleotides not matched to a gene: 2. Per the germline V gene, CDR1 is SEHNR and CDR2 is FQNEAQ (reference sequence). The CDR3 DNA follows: TGTGCCAGCAGCAGGGACAGAAATCAGCCCCAGCATTTT. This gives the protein CASSRDRNQPQHF.

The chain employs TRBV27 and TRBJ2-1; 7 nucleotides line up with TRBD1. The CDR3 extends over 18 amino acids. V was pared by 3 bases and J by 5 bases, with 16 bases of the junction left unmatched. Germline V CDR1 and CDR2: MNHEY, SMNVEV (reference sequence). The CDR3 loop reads CASSFRPPDRTANNEQFF. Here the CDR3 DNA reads TGTGCCAGCAGTTTCCGTCCACCGGACAGGACTGCTAACAATGAGCAGTTCTTC.

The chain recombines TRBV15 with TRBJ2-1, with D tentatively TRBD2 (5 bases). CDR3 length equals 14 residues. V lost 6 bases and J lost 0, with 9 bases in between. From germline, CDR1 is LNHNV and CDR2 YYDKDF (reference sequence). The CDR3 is CATSTDYSYNEQFF. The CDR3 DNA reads TGTGCCACCAGTACAGACTACTCCTACAATGAGCAGTTCTTC. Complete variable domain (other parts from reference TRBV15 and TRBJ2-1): DAMVIQNPRYQVTQFGKPVTLSCSQTLNHNVMYWYQQKSSQAPKLLFHYYDKDFNNEADTPDNFQSRRPNTSFCFLDIRSPGLGDTAMYLCATSTDYSYNEQFFGPGTRLTVL.

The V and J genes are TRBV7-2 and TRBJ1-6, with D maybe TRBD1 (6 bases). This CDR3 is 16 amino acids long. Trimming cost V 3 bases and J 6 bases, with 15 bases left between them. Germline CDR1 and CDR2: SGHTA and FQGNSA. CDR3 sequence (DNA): TGTGCCAGCAGCTTCGCCCCGGGACAACCTAATTCACCCCTCCACTTT. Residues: CASSFAPGQPNSPLHF.

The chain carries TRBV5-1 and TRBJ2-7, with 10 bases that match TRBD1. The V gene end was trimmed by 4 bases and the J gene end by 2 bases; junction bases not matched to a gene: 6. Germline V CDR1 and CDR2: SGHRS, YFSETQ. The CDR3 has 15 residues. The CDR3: CASSKMTGGAYEQYF. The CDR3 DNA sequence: TGCGCCAGCAGCAAAATGACAGGGGGCGCCTACGAGCAGTACTTC.

This chain's CDR3 is CASSYDPGQNNEKLFF. The CDR3 coding sequence is TGTGCCAGCAGTTACGACCCGGGACAGAATAATGAAAAACTGTTTTTT. The chain is built from TRBV6-5 and TRBJ1-4, with TRBD1 identical over 7 bases. Trimming took 2 bases from V and 4 from J; bases not matched to a gene: 7. The CDR3 is 16 amino acids. Germline CDR1 and CDR2: MNHEY and SVGAGI.

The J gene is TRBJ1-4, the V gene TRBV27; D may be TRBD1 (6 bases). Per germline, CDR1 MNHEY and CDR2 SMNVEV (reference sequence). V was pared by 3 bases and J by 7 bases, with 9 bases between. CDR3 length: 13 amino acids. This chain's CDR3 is CASSFSGVEKLFF. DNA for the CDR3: TGTGCCAGCAGTTTTTCAGGGGTTGAAAAACTGTTTTTT.

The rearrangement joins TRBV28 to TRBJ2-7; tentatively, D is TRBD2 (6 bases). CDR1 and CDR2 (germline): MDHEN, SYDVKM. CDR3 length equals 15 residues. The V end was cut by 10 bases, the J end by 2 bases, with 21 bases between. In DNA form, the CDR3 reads TGTGCCACCCTTGAGGAAGGGACTTTGGCCTACGAGCAGTACTTC. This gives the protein CATLEEGTLAYEQYF.

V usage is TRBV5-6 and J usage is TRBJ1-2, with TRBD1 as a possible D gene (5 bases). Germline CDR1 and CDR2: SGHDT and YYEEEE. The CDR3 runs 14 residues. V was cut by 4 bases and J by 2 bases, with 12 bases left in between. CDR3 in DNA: TGTGCCAGCAGCCTCCTGGGGGGGAACTATGGCTACACCTTC. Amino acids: CASSLLGGNYGYTF.

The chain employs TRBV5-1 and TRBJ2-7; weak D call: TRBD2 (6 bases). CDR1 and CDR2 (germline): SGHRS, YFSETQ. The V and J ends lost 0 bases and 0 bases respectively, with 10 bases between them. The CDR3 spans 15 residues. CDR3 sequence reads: CASSLDPGVSYEQYF. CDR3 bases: TGCGCCAGCAGCTTGGATCCGGGAGTCTCCTACGAGCAGTACTTC.

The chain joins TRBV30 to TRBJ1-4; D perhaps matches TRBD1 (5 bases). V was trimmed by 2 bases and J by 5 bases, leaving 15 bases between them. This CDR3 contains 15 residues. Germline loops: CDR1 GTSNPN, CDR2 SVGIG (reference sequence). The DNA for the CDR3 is TGTGCCTGGAGTCCCCCGGGACTCAACAATGAAAAACTGTTTTTT. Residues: CAWSPPGLNNEKLFF.

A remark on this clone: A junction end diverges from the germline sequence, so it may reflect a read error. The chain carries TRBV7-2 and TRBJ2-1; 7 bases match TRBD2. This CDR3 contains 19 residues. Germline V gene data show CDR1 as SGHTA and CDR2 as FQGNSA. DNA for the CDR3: TGTGCCAGCAGCTTTTATCTTGCGGGAGAGGCCTCACACTACGATGAGCAGTTCTTC. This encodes CASSFYLAGEASHYDEQFF.

In DNA form, the CDR3 reads TGCGCCAGCAGCGGGGGAGGGACAGGCGGAACTGAAGCTTTCTTT. It translates to CASSGGGTGGTEAFF. The V and J genes are TRBV5-1 and TRBJ1-1; 8 bases map to TRBD1. The V and J ends lost 4 bases and 5 bases, in that order; junction bases with no gene match: 10. The CDR3 extends over 15 amino acids. Germline CDR1 SGHRS, CDR2 YFSETQ.

As DNA, the CDR3 is TGCAGCGTACGACAGTTTAATGGCTACACCTTC. Translation gives CSVRQFNGYTF. V gene TRBV29-1 combines with J gene TRBJ1-2; tentatively, D is TRBD1 (5 bases). V lost 6 bases, J lost 6 bases, and 11 bases lay in between. The CDR3 is made up of 11 amino acids. The V gene's germline CDR1 is SQVTM and CDR2 ANQGSEA.

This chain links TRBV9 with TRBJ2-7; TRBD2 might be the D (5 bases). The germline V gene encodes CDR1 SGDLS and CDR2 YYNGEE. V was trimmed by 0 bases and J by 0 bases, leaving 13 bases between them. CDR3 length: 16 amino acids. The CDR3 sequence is CASSVDGVSVSYEQYF. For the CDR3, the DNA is TGTGCCAGCAGCGTAGACGGGGTATCCGTCTCCTACGAGCAGTACTTC.

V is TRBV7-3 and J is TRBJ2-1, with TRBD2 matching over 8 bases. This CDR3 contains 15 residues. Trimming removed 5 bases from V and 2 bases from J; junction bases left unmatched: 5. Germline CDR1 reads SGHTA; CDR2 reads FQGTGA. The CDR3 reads CASSRTSGPYNEQFF. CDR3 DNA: TGTGCCAGCAGCCGCACTAGCGGACCCTACAATGAGCAGTTCTTC.

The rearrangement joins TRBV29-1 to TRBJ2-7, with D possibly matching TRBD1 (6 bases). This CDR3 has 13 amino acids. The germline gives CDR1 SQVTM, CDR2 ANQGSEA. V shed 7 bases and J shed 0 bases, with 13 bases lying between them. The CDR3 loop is CSASRDISYEQYF. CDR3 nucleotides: TGCAGCGCATCTCGGGACATCTCCTACGAGCAGTACTTC.

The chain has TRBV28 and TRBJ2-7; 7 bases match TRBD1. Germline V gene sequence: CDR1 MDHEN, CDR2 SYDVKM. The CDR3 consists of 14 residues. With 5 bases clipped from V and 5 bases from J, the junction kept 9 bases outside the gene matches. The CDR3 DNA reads TGTGCCAGCAGTAATCCCGGGACAGACAACGAGCAGTACTTC. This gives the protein CASSNPGTDNEQYF.

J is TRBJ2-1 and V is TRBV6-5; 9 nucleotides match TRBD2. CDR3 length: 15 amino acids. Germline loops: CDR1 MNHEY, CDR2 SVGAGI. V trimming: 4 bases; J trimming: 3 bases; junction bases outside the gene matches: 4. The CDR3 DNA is TGTGCCAGCAGTTTAGCGGGAGCCGGCTACAATGAGCAGTTCTTC. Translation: CASSLAGAGYNEQFF.